This TCR beta chain was identified in a study of blood T cell repertoires in COVID-19. Study information: Spain, Italy and the United States supplied samples that represented acute and convalescent COVID-19. From T cells, B-cell-depleted T cells, or PBMCs came the material, which was cDNA or gDNA.

Losses at the gene ends were 2 bases for V and 8 bases for J; bases not matched to a gene: 4. The CDR3 has 14 amino acids. From germline, CDR1 is MNHNY and CDR2 SVGAGI (reference sequence). Authors' methods: Estimation of nucleated cell counts was performed using reference gene primer amplification. Assay used: immunoSEQ multiplex PCR; TCRdb lists only in-frame clones, some missing. V and J calls plus clone size are reproduced from that table; the DNA served to infer D and trimming. The sample shows roughly 42,000 clones, 75% to 90% of them seen only once. The specimen was peripheral blood. This chain links TRBV6-6 with TRBJ1-4; TRBD1 aligns across 8 bases. This TCR came from a man aged 25-45 years with active or convalescent COVID-19. In DNA, the CDR3 is TGTGCCAGCAGTTACCAGGGGGCTGACGAAAAACTGTTTTTT. Its protein product is CASSYQGADEKLFF.